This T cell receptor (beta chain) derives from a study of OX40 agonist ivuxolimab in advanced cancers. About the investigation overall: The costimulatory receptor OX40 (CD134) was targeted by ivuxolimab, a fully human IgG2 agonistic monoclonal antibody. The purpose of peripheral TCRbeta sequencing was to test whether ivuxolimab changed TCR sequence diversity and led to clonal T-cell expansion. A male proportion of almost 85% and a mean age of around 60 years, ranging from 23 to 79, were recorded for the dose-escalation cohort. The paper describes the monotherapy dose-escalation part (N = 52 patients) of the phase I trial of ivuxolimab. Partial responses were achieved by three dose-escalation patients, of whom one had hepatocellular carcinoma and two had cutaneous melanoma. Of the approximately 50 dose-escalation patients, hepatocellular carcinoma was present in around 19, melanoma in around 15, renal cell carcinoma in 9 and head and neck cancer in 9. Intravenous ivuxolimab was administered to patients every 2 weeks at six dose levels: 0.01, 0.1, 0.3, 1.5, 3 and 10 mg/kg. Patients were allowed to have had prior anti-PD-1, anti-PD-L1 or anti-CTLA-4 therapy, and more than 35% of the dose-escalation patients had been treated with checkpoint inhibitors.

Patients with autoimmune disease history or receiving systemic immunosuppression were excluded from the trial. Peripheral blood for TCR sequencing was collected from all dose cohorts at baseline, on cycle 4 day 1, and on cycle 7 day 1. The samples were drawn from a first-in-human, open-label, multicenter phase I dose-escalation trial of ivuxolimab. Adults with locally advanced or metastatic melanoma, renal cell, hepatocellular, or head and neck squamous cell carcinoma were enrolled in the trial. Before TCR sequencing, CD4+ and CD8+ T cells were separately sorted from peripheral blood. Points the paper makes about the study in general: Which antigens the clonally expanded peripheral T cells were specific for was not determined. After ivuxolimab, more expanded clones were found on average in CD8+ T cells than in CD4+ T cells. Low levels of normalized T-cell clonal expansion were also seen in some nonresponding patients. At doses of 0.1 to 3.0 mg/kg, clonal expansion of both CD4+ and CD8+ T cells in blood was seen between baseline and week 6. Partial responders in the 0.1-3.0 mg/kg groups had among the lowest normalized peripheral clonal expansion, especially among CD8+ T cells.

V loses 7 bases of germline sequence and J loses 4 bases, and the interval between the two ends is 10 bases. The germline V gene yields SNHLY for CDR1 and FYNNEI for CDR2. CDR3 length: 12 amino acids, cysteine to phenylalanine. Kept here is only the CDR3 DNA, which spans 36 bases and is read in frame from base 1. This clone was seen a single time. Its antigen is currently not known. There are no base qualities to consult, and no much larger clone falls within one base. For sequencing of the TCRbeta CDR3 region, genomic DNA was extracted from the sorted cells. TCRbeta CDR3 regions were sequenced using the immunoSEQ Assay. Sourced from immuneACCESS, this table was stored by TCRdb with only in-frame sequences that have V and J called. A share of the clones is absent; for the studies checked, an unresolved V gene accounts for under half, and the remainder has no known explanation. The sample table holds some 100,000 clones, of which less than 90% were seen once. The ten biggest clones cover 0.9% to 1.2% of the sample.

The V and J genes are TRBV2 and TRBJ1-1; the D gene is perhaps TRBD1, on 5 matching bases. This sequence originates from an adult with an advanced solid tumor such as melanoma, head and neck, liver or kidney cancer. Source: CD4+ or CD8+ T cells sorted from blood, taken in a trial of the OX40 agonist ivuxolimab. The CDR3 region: CASMGGVTEAFF. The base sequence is TGTGCCAGCATGGGGGGAGTCACTGAAGCTTTCTTT.